This entry describes one TCR beta chain. In the authors' workflow: Reference gene primer amplification gave nucleated cell count estimates. The table came from immunoSEQ multiplex PCR; TCRdb's copy has only in-frame clones and leaves some out. That table supplies the V and J calls and clone size; D and trimming were determined from the DNA. Of about 270,000 clones detected, 82% appear once; the ten largest clones hold roughly 3.1%. V lost 1 base to trimming and J lost 7 bases; unmatched junction nucleotides: 4. The CDR3 is made up of 15 amino acids. Germline lookup yields CDR1 SGHTA and CDR2 FQGNSA. These data are taken from a study of blood T cell repertoires in COVID-19. Across the whole study: Researchers got acute and convalescent COVID-19 samples from the United States, Italy and Spain. The cDNA or gDNA used as material had been derived from T cells, B-cell-depleted T cells, or PBMCs.

This chain joins TRBV7-2 and TRBJ2-2; 9 bases agree with TRBD2. The clonotype comes from a woman younger than 35 with acute or convalescent COVID-19. Input material: peripheral blood. CDR3 sequence: CASSLGGLAGGELFF. CDR3 DNA sequence: TGTGCCAGCAGCTTAGGGGGACTAGCCGGCGGGGAGCTGTTTTTT.